This TCR beta chain was captured by sequencing in a study of blood T cell repertoires in COVID-19. In the original processing: Estimates of nucleated cell counts were drawn from the amplification of reference gene primers. Measured with immunoSEQ multiplex PCR; TCRdb has only the in-frame clones, and not every one. Clonal size and the V and J genes are those of that table, whereas D and trimming came from the DNA. This sample has 95,000 to 120,000 clones; over 75% occur once, and the top ten carry 8.4%. This receptor was identified in a woman between 65 and 79 years old who had recovered from COVID-19. The sequenced material came from peripheral blood.

CDR3 sequence (DNA): TGTGCCAGCAGTGAAGCGGGTCCGGGGACAGGGAATGAAAAACTGTTTTTT. Translating it yields CASSEAGPGTGNEKLFF. The chain is built from TRBV6-1 and TRBJ1-4; TRBD1 matches at 9 bases. CDR1 and CDR2 from the germline V gene are MNHNS and SASEGT. CDR3 length: 17 amino acids. Germline trimming cut 0 bases from V and 5 bases from J; bases unmatched to any gene: 7.